This T cell receptor (beta chain) was identified in a study of blood T cell repertoires in COVID-19. Study context: Researchers got acute and convalescent COVID-19 samples from the United States, Italy and Spain.

This clone came up once. Authors' data handling: Amplified reference gene primers provided the basis for estimating nucleated cell counts. Sequenced by immunoSEQ multiplex PCR; TCRdb stores in-frame clones only, minus some. V, J and clone size are taken as reported in that table, and D and trimming were inferred from the DNA itself. The sample shows approximately 210,000 clones, about four fifths of them seen only once. The V and J ends lost 0 bases and 2 bases respectively, with 9 bases between them. CDR1 KGHDR and CDR2 SFDVKD come from the germline V gene. This CDR3 is built from 15 residues. This sequence originates from a woman aged 40 to 49 with active or convalescent COVID-19. Sequencing input: peripheral blood. V gene TRBV24-1 combines with J gene TRBJ1-2; tentative D call: TRBD1 (6 bases). The CDR3, as DNA: TGTGCCACCAGTGATTTGGGGCAGGGGAACTATGGCTACACCTTC. This codes for CATSDLGQGNYGYTF.